This T cell receptor beta chain comes out of a study of blood T cell repertoires in COVID-19. Study-wide context: PBMCs, B-cell-depleted T cells, or T cells provided the cDNA or gDNA that made up the material.

Assay used: immunoSEQ multiplex PCR; TCRdb lists only in-frame clones, some missing. The table records 100,000 to 150,000 clones, approximately 85% of them present only once. This TCR was sampled from an older man with active or convalescent COVID-19. The sequencing sample was made of peripheral blood.

The CDR3 sequence: CASQKTRGRTGSLLRYEKLFF. The CDR3 DNA is TGCGCCAGCCAAAAAACGAGAGGTCGGACAGGCAGCCTTCTTAGATATGAAAAACTGTTTTTT. This rearrangement joins TRBV4-1 to TRBJ1-4; 7 bases line up with TRBD1. V shed 8 bases and J 6 bases; nucleotides not matched to a gene: 30. CDR3 size: 21 residues. Germline CDR1 is MGHRA and CDR2 is YSYEKL.